The 32 T cell receptor beta chains reported below all come from one sample, sequenced in a study of T cell responses to AZD1222 COVID-19 vaccine listed by TCRdb under 2021. The method was the immunoSEQ multiplex PCR assay. Imported from immuneACCESS, the table was reduced by TCRdb to in-frame sequences with V and J called. These copies leave out some clones; in studies compared against another copy, an unresolved V gene accounts for under half, and the cause of the remainder is not known. For this sample the table gives some 75,000 clones, of which 70% to 90% were detected only once. The ten biggest clones cover around 9.9% of the sample. This specimen's time point label, per the study, means: baseline before first vaccination. The sequences come from peripheral blood, collected on day 0 of AZD1222 vaccination. The receptors stem from an adult in good health.

The chain links TRBV3-1 (or the pseudogene TRBV3-2) to TRBJ1-6, with D unresolved. The CDR3 totals 14 residues. Germline V lookup: CDR1 LGHDT, CDR2 YNNKEL (reference sequence). Trimming left V 1 base short and J 6 bases short, with 7 bases between. The CDR3 DNA is TGTGCCAGCAGCCAAGGCCATAGTAATTCACCCCTCCACTTT. Residues: CASSQGHSNSPLHF.

This clone was seen a handful of times. The chain joins TRBV28 to TRBJ2-7; D might be TRBD1 (6 bases). The CDR3 loop spans 12 amino acids. From germline, CDR1 is MDHEN and CDR2 SYDVKM. V shed 8 bases and J shed 4 bases, with 12 bases lying between them. CDR3 sequence reads: CASGQKLYEQYF. The CDR3 nucleotides read TGTGCCAGCGGACAGAAACTGTACGAGCAGTACTTC.

The chain is built from TRBV6-1 and TRBJ1-5; D gene uncertain. CDR3 length: 17 residues. CDR1 MNHNS and CDR2 SASEGT come from the germline V gene. V lost 2 bases and J lost 5, with 19 bases in between. CDR3 protein: CASSESLMVSLHQPQHF. The CDR3 DNA sequence: TGTGCCAGCAGTGAATCCTTGATGGTGTCCCTCCATCAGCCCCAGCATTTT.

The chain has TRBV6-5 and TRBJ1-2, with D possibly being TRBD1 (6 bases). The CDR3 sequence is 14 residues long. Germline CDR1 is MNHEY and CDR2 is SVGAGI. V was pared by 7 bases and J by 0 bases, with 12 bases between. The CDR3 nucleotides read TGTGCCAGCACCCCGACAGGAGCTAACTATGGCTACACCTTC. It yields the protein CASTPTGANYGYTF.

In nucleotides, the CDR3 is TGTGCCAGCAGCCTCCTAGCGCCCTCCTACAATGAGCAGTTCTTC. It is translated as CASSLLAPSYNEQFF. The rearrangement joins TRBV28 to TRBJ2-1, with a possible D match to TRBD2 (6 bases). The CDR3 extends over 15 amino acids. Germline values: CDR1 MDHEN, CDR2 SYDVKM. Trimming stripped 6 bases from V and 0 bases from J, with 12 bases between.

The V gene is TRBV12-5, the J gene TRBJ2-1; 7 nucleotides line up with TRBD1. Per the germline V gene, CDR1 is LGHNT and CDR2 is FRNRAP. The CDR3 covers 16 residues. The V gene end was trimmed by 3 bases and the J gene end by 0 bases; junction bases not matched to a gene: 5. The CDR3 coding sequence is TGTGCTAGTGGTTTTGGGACAGTAAGCTCCTACAATGAGCAGTTCTTC. The encoded protein is CASGFGTVSSYNEQFF.

This rearrangement joins TRBV28 to TRBJ2-1; possible D gene TRBD2, 6 bases. The ends were cut back, 7 bases at V and 4 bases at J, with 20 bases in the middle. Germline CDR1 reads MDHEN; CDR2 reads SYDVKM. The CDR3 sequence is 16 residues long. The CDR3 DNA sequence: TGTGCCAGCATCCCTAGTTCTCGCGGGAAATACAATGAGCAGTTCTTC. This gives the protein CASIPSSRGKYNEQFF.

The chain employs TRBV3-1 (or the pseudogene TRBV3-2) and TRBJ1-5; D is undetermined. The CDR3 contains 15 residues. From germline, CDR1 is LGHDT and CDR2 YNNKEL (reference sequence). Trimming took 2 bases from V and 2 from J, leaving 10 bases between them. The CDR3 loop is CASSQSGIGNQPQHF. As DNA, the CDR3 is TGTGCCAGCAGCCAATCGGGGATCGGCAATCAGCCCCAGCATTTT.

The genes are TRBV6-5 and TRBJ2-7; 9 bases fit TRBD2. After removal of 7 bases from V and 3 bases from J, the junction contained 7 bases not matched to a gene. The CDR3 is 14 amino acids. The germline V gene encodes CDR1 MNHEY and CDR2 SVGAGI. As DNA, the CDR3 is TGTGCCAGCACCCTAGGGACTAGCAGCTACGAGCAGTACTTC. Translation: CASTLGTSSYEQYF.

The V call is TRBV28, the J call TRBJ2-7, with D maybe TRBD2 (5 bases). The germline V gene has CDR1 MDHEN and CDR2 SYDVKM. This CDR3 region has 13 residues. Trimming pared 5 bases from V and 4 bases from J, leaving 12 bases between. CDR3 nucleotide sequence: TGTGCCAGCAGTACGACTAACCAGTACGAGCAGTACGTC. Translated, it gives CASSTTNQYEQYV.

The chain links TRBV30 to TRBJ2-1; D possibly matches TRBD1 or TRBD2 (5 bases each). This CDR3 spans 15 amino acids. From germline, CDR1 is GTSNPN and CDR2 SVGIG (reference sequence). Trimming pared 0 bases from V and 6 bases from J, leaving 15 bases between. This chain's CDR3 is CAWSVLSGRVNEQFF. The CDR3 DNA reads TGTGCCTGGAGTGTACTGTCAGGGCGGGTCAATGAGCAGTTCTTC.

This chain joins TRBV6-6 and TRBJ1-4, with TRBD1 identical over 8 bases. Looked up from germline, CDR1 is MNHNY and CDR2 is SVGAGI (reference sequence). The trim removed 6 bases at V and 6 bases at J, leaving 6 bases unmatched. This CDR3 has 14 amino acids. CDR3 sequence: CASRTGQAYEKLFF. The CDR3, as DNA: TGTGCCAGCAGAACGGGACAGGCCTATGAAAAACTGTTTTTT.

The V gene is TRBV27, the J gene TRBJ1-5; D is uncertain. Trimming removed 4 bases at V and 0 bases at J, with 4 bases between. Germline V CDR1 and CDR2: MNHEY, SMNVEV (reference sequence). The CDR3 extends over 13 amino acids. The CDR3: CASSSNSNQPQHF. DNA of the CDR3: TGTGCCAGCAGTTCAAATAGCAATCAGCCCCAGCATTTT.

The rearrangement uses TRBV5-1 and TRBJ2-1, with 8 bases lining up with TRBD1. The CDR3 covers 15 residues. With 4 bases clipped from V and 8 bases from J, the junction kept 11 bases outside the gene matches. CDR1 is SGHRS and CDR2 is YFSETQ in the germline V gene. CDR3 sequence reads: CASSPGQGGRYEQFF. The CDR3 DNA follows: TGCGCCAGCAGCCCAGGACAGGGAGGAAGGTATGAGCAGTTCTTC.

As DNA, the CDR3 is TGCGCCAGCAGCTTGGAGGCCCGACATGAGCAGTTCTTC. Translated: CASSLEARHEQFF. The chain uses TRBV5-1 and TRBJ2-1; D gene unclear. Germline V gene lookup returns CDR1 SGHRS and CDR2 YFSETQ. CDR3 length: 13 amino acids. V was clipped by 0 bases and J by 8 bases, with 9 bases between them.

The chain couples TRBV6-5 to TRBJ1-6, with D uncertain. V was cut by 6 bases and J by 10 bases, with 13 bases left in between. The CDR3 covers 13 residues. The germline V gene encodes CDR1 MNHEY and CDR2 SVGAGI. The CDR3 protein is CASRRAVGSPLHF. DNA of the CDR3: TGTGCCAGCAGACGAGCGGTCGGGTCACCCCTCCACTTT.

The chain links TRBV5-4 to TRBJ1-6; 8 bases agree with TRBD1. Germline V gives CDR1 SGHNT, CDR2 YYREEE (reference sequence). This CDR3 has 17 residues. V lost 0 bases to trimming and J lost 3 bases; unmatched junction nucleotides: 5. CDR3 sequence (DNA): TGTGCCAGCAGCTTGGGGGATACAGGGGGCTATAATTCACCCCTCCACTTT. This codes for CASSLGDTGGYNSPLHF.

This chain links TRBV18 with TRBJ2-5, with D possibly TRBD1 on 6 matching bases. Trimming removed 2 bases from V and 1 base from J, with 11 bases in between. This CDR3 spans 15 amino acids. The germline V gene encodes CDR1 KGHSH and CDR2 LQKENI. CDR3 residues: CASSPFSQGQETQYF. The DNA of the CDR3 is TGTGCCAGCTCACCATTTTCACAGGGCCAAGAGACCCAGTACTTC.

The rearrangement joins TRBV18 to TRBJ2-7, with 8 bases fitting TRBD1. With 5 bases clipped from V and 6 bases from J, the junction kept 3 bases outside the gene matches. CDR3 size: 12 residues. In germline, CDR1 is KGHSH, CDR2 LQKENI. CDR3 coding DNA: TGTGCCAGCTCATCAACAGGGGGCGAGCAGTACGTC. Protein: CASSSTGGEQYV.

CDR3 nucleotides: TGTGCCAGCAGTGAAGTTGGGGGGAATTCACCCCTCCACTTT. Translated: CASSEVGGNSPLHF. The chain uses TRBV6-1 and TRBJ1-6, with D perhaps TRBD1 (5 bases). V was pared by 1 base and J by 7 bases, with 8 bases between. CDR1 is MNHNS and CDR2 is SASEGT in the germline V gene. The CDR3 spans 14 residues.

The chain uses TRBV29-1 and TRBJ1-3, with D hard to call. CDR3 size: 15 residues. Germline lookup yields CDR1 SQVTM and CDR2 ANQGSEA. Trimming took off 1 base at V and 4 bases at J, with 14 bases between the two ends. The chain's CDR3 is CSVEGRDLGGNTIYF. CDR3 DNA: TGCAGCGTTGAAGGCCGGGATCTGGGCGGAAACACCATATATTTT.

This chain uses TRBV11-1 with TRBJ2-2; D possibly corresponds to TRBD1 (6 bases). Trimming took 0 bases from V and 6 from J, leaving 11 bases between them. Germline V gives CDR1 SGHAT, CDR2 FQDESV (reference sequence). This CDR3 has 15 amino acids. The DNA of the CDR3 is TGTGCCAGCAGCTTAGCGGGGGCGGTATCCGGGGAGCTGTTTTTT. It specifies CASSLAGAVSGELFF.

This clone was recorded a few times. J is TRBJ2-7 and V is TRBV7-3; 9 bases are a match to TRBD2. The V gene's germline CDR1 is SGHTA and CDR2 FQGTGA. V gave up 5 bases and J gave up 3 bases; unmatched junction bases: 8. The CDR3 spans 15 residues. The CDR3 DNA follows: TGTGCCAGCAGCCCTGCAGCTAGCGGGATCTACGAGCAGTACTTC. Amino acid sequence: CASSPAASGIYEQYF. The variable domain in full, with the rest retrieved from reference TRBV7-3 and TRBJ2-7, is GAGVSQTPSNKVTEKGKYVELRCDPISGHTALYWYRQSLGQGPEFLIYFQGTGAADDSGLPNDRFFAVRPEGSVSTLKIQRTERGDSAVYLCASSPAASGIYEQYFGPGTRLTVT.

This clone was seen just once. J is TRBJ2-5 and V is TRBV4-1, with D maybe TRBD2 (6 bases). The CDR3 covers 16 residues. Per the germline V gene, CDR1 is MGHRA and CDR2 is YSYEKL. V was cut by 0 bases and J by 6 bases, with 17 bases left in between. The CDR3 loop is CASSQDRVGGAKTQYF. For the CDR3, the DNA is TGCGCCAGCAGCCAAGATCGGGTCGGCGGGGCTAAGACCCAGTACTTC.

In DNA form, the CDR3 reads TGTGCCAGAAGCATAATTGGACAGGGGAGAAACACCATATATTTT. Its translation is CARSIIGQGRNTIYF. The chain couples TRBV5-3 to TRBJ1-3, with TRBD1 matching 9 bases. TRBV5-3 is an open reading frame, and its role is uncertain. The CDR3 covers 15 residues. V lost 4 bases and J lost 5; bases outside the gene matches: 7.

This chain uses TRBV6-2 or TRBV6-3 with TRBJ1-5; D gene ambiguous. V was trimmed by 6 bases and J by 2 bases, leaving 5 bases between them. CDR3 length equals 12 residues. Germline V CDR1 and CDR2: MNHEY, SVGEGT. The CDR3 sequence: CASSEGNQPQHF. The CDR3 nucleotides are TGTGCCAGCAGCGAGGGCAATCAGCCCCAGCATTTT.

The chain uses TRBV2 and TRBJ2-2; D uncertain. The V and J ends lost 6 bases and 1 base respectively, with 9 bases between them. The germline V gene encodes CDR1 SNHLY and CDR2 FYNNEI. The CDR3 length is 14 residues. The CDR3 loop is CASSETVNTGELFF. In DNA form, the CDR3 reads TGTGCCAGCAGCGAGACGGTGAACACCGGGGAGCTGTTTTTT.

The table lists this clone with a count of one. The chain uses TRBV9 and TRBJ1-3; D ambiguous. Trimming shortened V by 4 bases and J by 4 bases, and 6 bases separated the two germline ends. This CDR3 has 12 amino acids. Germline CDR1 and CDR2: SGDLS and YYNGEE. DNA of the CDR3: TGTGCCAGCAGCCCACTGGGAAACACCATATATTTT. It specifies CASSPLGNTIYF.

The rearrangement uses TRBV5-1 and TRBJ1-1, with D perhaps matching TRBD1 (5 bases). This CDR3 spans 14 amino acids. The V end lost 7 bases, the J end lost 1 base, and 14 bases lay between the germline ends. CDR1 and CDR2 (germline): SGHRS, YFSETQ. The CDR3 DNA is TGCGCCAGCCGGACCCGGGGGGAGAACACTGAAGCTTTCTTT. Its protein product is CASRTRGENTEAFF.

The V gene is TRBV2, the J gene TRBJ1-5; D gene uncertain. Germline CDR1 reads SNHLY; CDR2 reads FYNNEI. The CDR3 runs 15 residues. Trimming stripped 4 bases from V and 0 bases from J, with 10 bases between. The DNA of the CDR3 is TGTGCCAGCAGTGGGGGAGGCTATAGCAATCAGCCCCAGCATTTT. Its translation is CASSGGGYSNQPQHF.

The chain uses TRBV2 and TRBJ2-3; the D gene is possibly TRBD2 (6 bases). V was cut by 5 bases and J by 1 base, with 13 bases left in between. This CDR3 has 15 residues. The germline gives CDR1 SNHLY, CDR2 FYNNEI. CDR3 region: CASSFEGGGTDTQYF. The CDR3 DNA reads TGTGCCAGCAGTTTTGAAGGAGGGGGCACAGATACGCAGTATTTT.

This chain connects TRBV3-1 (or the pseudogene TRBV3-2) to TRBJ2-2; D remains ambiguous. This CDR3 contains 12 residues. Germline V lookup: CDR1 LGHDT, CDR2 YNNKEL (reference sequence). V was trimmed by 4 bases and J by 7 bases, leaving 7 bases between them. CDR3 coding DNA: TGTGCCAGCAGCCCAGTAGGCGGGGAGCTGTTTTTT. This sequence encodes CASSPVGGELFF.